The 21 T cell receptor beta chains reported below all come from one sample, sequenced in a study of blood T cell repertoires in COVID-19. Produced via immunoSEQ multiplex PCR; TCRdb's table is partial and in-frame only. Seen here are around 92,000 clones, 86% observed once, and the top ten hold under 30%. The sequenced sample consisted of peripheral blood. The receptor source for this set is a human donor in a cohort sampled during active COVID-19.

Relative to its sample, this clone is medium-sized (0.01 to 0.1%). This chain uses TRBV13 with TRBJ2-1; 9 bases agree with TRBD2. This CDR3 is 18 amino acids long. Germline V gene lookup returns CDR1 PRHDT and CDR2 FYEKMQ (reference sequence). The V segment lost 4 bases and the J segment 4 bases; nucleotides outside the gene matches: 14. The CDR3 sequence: CASSSSTLSGGHYNEQFF. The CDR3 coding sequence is TGTGCCAGCAGCTCCTCCACCCTCAGCGGGGGGCATTACAATGAGCAGTTCTTC.

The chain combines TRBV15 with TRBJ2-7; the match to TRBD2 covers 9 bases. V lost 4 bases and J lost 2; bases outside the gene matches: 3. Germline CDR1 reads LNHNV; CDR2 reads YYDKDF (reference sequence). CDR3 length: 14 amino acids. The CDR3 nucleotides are TGTGCCACCAGCACTCTAGCGGGAACCTACGAGCAGTACTTC. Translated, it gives CATSTLAGTYEQYF.

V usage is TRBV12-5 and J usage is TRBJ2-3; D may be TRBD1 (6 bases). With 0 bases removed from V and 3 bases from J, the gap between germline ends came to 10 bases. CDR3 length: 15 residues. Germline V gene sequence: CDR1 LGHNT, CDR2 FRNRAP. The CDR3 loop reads CASGLVQGTTDTQYF. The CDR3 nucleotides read TGTGCTAGTGGTTTGGTACAGGGCACTACAGATACGCAGTATTTT.

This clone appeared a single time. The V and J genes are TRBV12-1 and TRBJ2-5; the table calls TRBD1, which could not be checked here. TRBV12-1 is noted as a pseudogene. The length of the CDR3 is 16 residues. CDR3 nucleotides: TGTGCCAGCAGCTTTGATGTCCCCCAAATCCAAGAGACCCAGTACTTC. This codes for CASSFDVPQIQETQYF.

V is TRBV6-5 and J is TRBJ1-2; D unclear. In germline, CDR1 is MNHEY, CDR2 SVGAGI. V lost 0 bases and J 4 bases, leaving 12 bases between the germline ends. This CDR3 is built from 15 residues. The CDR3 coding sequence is TGTGCCAGCAGTTACTCCTTGCCAGGTCCCTATGGCTACACCTTC. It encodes CASSYSLPGPYGYTF.

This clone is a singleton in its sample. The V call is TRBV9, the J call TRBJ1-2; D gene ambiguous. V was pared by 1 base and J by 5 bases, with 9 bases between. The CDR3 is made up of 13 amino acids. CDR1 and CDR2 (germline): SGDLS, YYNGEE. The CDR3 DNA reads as TGTGCCAGCAGCGTACCCGGGGTTTATGGCTACACCTTC. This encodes CASSVPGVYGYTF.

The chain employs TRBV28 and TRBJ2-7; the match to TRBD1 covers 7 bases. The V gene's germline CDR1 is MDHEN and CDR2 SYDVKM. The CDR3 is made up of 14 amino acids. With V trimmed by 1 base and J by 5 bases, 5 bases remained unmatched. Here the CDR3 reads CASSLSQGSHEQYF. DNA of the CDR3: TGTGCCAGCAGTTTATCACAGGGGAGTCACGAGCAGTACTTC.

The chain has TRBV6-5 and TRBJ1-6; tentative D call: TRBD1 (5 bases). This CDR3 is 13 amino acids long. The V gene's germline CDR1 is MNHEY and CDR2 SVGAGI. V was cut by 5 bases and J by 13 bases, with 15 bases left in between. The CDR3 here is CASSKIQDRPLHF. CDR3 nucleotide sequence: TGTGCCAGCAGTAAAATACAGGATAGGCCCCTCCACTTT.

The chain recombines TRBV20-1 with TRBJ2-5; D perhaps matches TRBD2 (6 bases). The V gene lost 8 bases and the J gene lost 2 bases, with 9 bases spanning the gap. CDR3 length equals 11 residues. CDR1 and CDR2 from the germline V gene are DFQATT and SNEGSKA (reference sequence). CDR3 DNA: TGCAGTAGCGGGCCACAAGAGACCCAGTACTTC. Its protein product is CSSGPQETQYF.

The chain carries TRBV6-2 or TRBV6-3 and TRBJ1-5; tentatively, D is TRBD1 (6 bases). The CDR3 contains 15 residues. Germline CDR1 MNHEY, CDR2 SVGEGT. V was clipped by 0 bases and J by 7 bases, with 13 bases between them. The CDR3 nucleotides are TGTGCCAGCAGTTACTCGCGAGTGGGGGCCCAGCCCCAGCATTTT. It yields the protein CASSYSRVGAQPQHF.

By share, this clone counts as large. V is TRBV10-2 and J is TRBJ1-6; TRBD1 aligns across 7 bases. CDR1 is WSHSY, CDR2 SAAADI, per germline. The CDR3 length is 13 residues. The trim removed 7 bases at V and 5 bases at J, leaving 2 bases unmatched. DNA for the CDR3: TGCGCCAGCATGACAGGGAATAATTCACCCCTCCACTTT. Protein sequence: CASMTGNNSPLHF.

The CDR3 nucleotides are TGTGCCAGCAGTTTAAGTCTAGCGGGAGCTGGGACCAAAAACATTCAGTACTTC. This codes for CASSLSLAGAGTKNIQYF. V gene TRBV28 combines with J gene TRBJ2-4, with 10 nucleotides matching TRBD2. The V gene end was trimmed by 2 bases and the J gene end by 2 bases; junction bases not matched to a gene: 9. CDR3 size: 18 residues. Germline-derived CDR1 and CDR2 are MDHEN and SYDVKM.

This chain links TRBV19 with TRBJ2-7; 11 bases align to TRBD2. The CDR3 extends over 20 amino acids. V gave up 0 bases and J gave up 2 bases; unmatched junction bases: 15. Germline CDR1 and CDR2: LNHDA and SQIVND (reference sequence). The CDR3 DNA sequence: TGTGCCAGTAGTATAGATTACTACCGGCCACTTAGCGGGAGGGCCTACGAGCAGTACTTC. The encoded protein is CASSIDYYRPLSGRAYEQYF.

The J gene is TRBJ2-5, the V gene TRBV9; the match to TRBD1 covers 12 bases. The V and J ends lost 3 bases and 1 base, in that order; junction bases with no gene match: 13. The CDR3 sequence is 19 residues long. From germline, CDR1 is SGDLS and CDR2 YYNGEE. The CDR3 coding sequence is TGTGCCAGCAGCGCCCGCCCGGGACAGGGGGCGGCCGCCCAAGAGACCCAGTACTTC. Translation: CASSARPGQGAAAQETQYF.

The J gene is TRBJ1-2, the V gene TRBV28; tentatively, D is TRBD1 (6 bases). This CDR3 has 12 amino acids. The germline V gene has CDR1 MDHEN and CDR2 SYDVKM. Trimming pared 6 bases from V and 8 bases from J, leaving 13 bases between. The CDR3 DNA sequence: TGTGCCAGCAGGACACAGGGCAGCGGCTACACCTTC. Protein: CASRTQGSGYTF.

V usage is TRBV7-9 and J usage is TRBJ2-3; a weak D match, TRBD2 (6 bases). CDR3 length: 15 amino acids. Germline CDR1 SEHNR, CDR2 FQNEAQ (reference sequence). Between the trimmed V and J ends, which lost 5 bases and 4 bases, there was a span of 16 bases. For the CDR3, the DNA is TGTGCCAGCAGCATAGGAGAAATAGCGGCAGATACGCAGTATTTT. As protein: CASSIGEIAADTQYF.

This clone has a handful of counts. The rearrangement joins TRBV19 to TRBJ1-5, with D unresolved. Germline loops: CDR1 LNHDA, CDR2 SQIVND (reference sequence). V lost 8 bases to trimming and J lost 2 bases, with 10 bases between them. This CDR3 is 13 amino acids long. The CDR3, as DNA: TGTGCCAGTTCGCAGGATCGCAATCAGCCCCAGCATTTT. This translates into CASSQDRNQPQHF.

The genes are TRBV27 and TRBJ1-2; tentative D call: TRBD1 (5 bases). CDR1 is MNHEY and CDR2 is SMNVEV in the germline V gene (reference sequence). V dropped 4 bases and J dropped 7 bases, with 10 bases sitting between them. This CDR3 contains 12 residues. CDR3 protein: CASSSGGSGYTF. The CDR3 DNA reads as TGTGCCAGCAGTTCGGGGGGGAGTGGCTACACCTTC.

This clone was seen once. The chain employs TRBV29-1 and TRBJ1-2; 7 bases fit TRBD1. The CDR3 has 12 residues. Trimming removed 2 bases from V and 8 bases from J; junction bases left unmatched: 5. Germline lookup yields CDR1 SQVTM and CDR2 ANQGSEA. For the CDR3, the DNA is TGCAGCGTTGAAAGACAGGGACTGGGCTACACCTTC. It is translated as CSVERQGLGYTF.

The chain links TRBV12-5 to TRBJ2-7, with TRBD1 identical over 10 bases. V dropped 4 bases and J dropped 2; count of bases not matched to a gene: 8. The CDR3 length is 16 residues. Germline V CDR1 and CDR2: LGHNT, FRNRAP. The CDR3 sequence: CASGWTGTGAPYEQYF. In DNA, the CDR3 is TGTGCTAGTGGTTGGACCGGGACAGGGGCGCCCTACGAGCAGTACTTC. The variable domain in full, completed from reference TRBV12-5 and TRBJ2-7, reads DARVTQTPRHKVTEMGQEVTMRCQPILGHNTVFWYRQTMMQGLELLAYFRNRAPLDDSGMPKDRFSAEMPDATLATLKIQPSEPRDSAVYFCASGWTGTGAPYEQYFGPGTRLTVT.

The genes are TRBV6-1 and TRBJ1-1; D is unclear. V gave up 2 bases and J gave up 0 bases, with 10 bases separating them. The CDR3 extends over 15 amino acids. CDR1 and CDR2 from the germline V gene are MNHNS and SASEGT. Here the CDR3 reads CASSETLAVNTEAFF. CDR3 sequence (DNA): TGTGCCAGCAGTGAAACCCTAGCGGTGAACACTGAAGCTTTCTTT.